The 17 T cell receptor beta chains listed next were all sequenced from one sample in a study of T cell clusters in autoimmune cytopenias. About 39,000 genome equivalents of blood DNA were amplified for TRB. TRB rearrangements were amplified by touch-down multiplex PCR with mixed TRB-A/B primers. With the multiplex PCR reads reprocessed, TCRdb shows one record per CDR3 protein and no DNA. This table lists around 9,800 distinct CDR3 sequences. These data are also associated with another study on T cell repertoires in aging, cancer and after chemotherapy.

The sequenced sample consisted of peripheral blood. The origin of the receptors is a human donor in good health.

This clonotype is classed as medium-sized (0.01 to 0.1%) by frequency. The chain joins TRBV29-1 to TRBJ2-7; TCRdb's D call, TRBD1, is unchecked because there is no DNA. CDR3 length: 14 residues. Germline V gene data show CDR1 as SQVTM and CDR2 as ANQGSEA. CDR3: CSVELWGSSYEQYF.

The rearrangement joins TRBV5-4 to TRBJ2-7; TCRdb's assignment of TRBD1 cannot be checked, as there is no DNA. The CDR3 loop spans 16 amino acids. Germline V lookup: CDR1 SGHNT, CDR2 YYREEE (reference sequence). The CDR3 protein is CASSPVSTGSGNEQYF.

V usage is TRBV29-1 and J usage is TRBJ1-2; TCRdb's assignment of TRBD1 cannot be checked, as there is no DNA. Looked up from germline, CDR1 is SQVTM and CDR2 is ANQGSEA. The CDR3 has 12 amino acids. The CDR3 sequence is CSARQGIYGYTF. Combining the CDR3 with reference TRBV29-1 and TRBJ1-2 gives the whole variable domain SAVISQKPSRDICQRGTSLTIQCQVDSQVTMMFWYRQQPGQSLTLIATANQGSEATYESGFVIDKFPISRPNLTFSTLTVSNMSPEDSSIYLCSARQGIYGYTFGSGTRLTVV.

The rearrangement joins TRBV5-4 to TRBJ2-1; the TCRdb call, TRBD1, lacks DNA for checking. This CDR3 contains 13 residues. Germline CDR1 SGHNT, CDR2 YYREEE (reference sequence). CDR3 amino acids: CASSLAGVNEQFF.

The V and J genes are TRBV6-6 and TRBJ2-5; the TRBD2 assignment by TCRdb is unverifiable without DNA. The CDR3 has 13 residues. Germline CDR1 is MNHNY and CDR2 is SVGAGI (reference sequence). CDR3 residues: CASQAGGRETQYF.

This chain links TRBV19 with TRBJ1-5; TCRdb's D call of TRBD1 is untestable without DNA. The V gene's germline CDR1 is LNHDA and CDR2 SQIVND (reference sequence). The CDR3 loop spans 15 amino acids. The CDR3 here is CASREDRASNQPQHF.

The chain couples TRBV19 to TRBJ2-3; the D call of TRBD1 rests on TCRdb alone, since no DNA is present to check it. CDR3 length: 15 amino acids. Germline values: CDR1 LNHDA, CDR2 SQIVND (reference sequence). This chain's CDR3 is CASSMVGTGTDTQYF.

The rearrangement joins TRBV19 to TRBJ2-2; TCRdb outputs TRBD1, but without DNA this stays unchecked. From germline, CDR1 is LNHDA and CDR2 SQIVND (reference sequence). CDR3 length: 16 amino acids. CDR3 region: CASSLPQGANTGELFF.

The rearrangement uses TRBV11-2 and TRBJ2-7; TCRdb proposes TRBD2, but this gene call is untestable without DNA. Germline loops: CDR1 SGHAT, CDR2 FQNNGV. CDR3 length: 17 amino acids. This chain's CDR3 is CASSLGLAGGRGYEQYF.

The CDR3 region is CASSPPNRNTEAFF. V and J are TRBV18 and TRBJ1-1. Germline loops: CDR1 KGHSH, CDR2 LQKENI. This CDR3 contains 14 residues.

The chain recombines TRBV5-6 with TRBJ2-2; the D gene TCRdb calls, TRBD1, cannot be checked with no DNA. Per the germline V gene, CDR1 is SGHDT and CDR2 is YYEEEE. The length of the CDR3 is 20 residues. The CDR3 spells CASSLISGRQSEPNTGELFF.

The CDR3 sequence: CASRPWGGSYEQYF. The V call is TRBV6-1, the J call TRBJ2-7; the TCRdb D gene call, TRBD2, has no DNA to confirm it. This CDR3 has 14 residues. CDR1 MNHNS and CDR2 SASEGT come from the germline V gene.

The V gene is TRBV30, the J gene TRBJ2-5; the D gene TCRdb calls, TRBD2, cannot be checked with no DNA. Germline V gives CDR1 GTSNPN, CDR2 SVGIG (reference sequence). There are 16 residues in the CDR3. CDR3 amino acids: CAWSGLLAGGPKTQYF.

The chain is built from TRBV19 and TRBJ2-7; TCRdb lists TRBD1, though no DNA is available to test this call. This CDR3 contains 14 residues. Germline V gene lookup returns CDR1 LNHDA and CDR2 SQIVND (reference sequence). The CDR3 here is CASSMGAGAYEQYF.

V is TRBV6-2 or TRBV6-3 and J is TRBJ2-1. The CDR3 is 11 residues long. The germline V gene encodes CDR1 MNHEY and CDR2 SVGEGT. CDR3 sequence: CASSYPNEQFF.

The chain uses TRBV29-1 and TRBJ1-1; with no DNA, the TCRdb D assignment of TRBD1 cannot be verified. Germline CDR1 and CDR2: SQVTM and ANQGSEA. CDR3 length equals 13 residues. The CDR3: CSVEEDRAPRAFF.

The genes are TRBV5-6 and TRBJ2-1; the TCRdb call, TRBD2, lacks DNA for checking. This CDR3 is 14 amino acids long. Germline V gene lookup returns CDR1 SGHDT and CDR2 YYEEEE. The CDR3 sequence: CASSSVAGVDEQFF.